The entry below describes one T cell receptor beta chain. These data belong to a study of cytomegalovirus exposure and HLA in healthy donors. This table comes from immunoSEQ multiplex PCR, and its TCRdb copy is limited to in-frame clones, with some not included. The table has roughly 120,000 clones, roughly 86% seen once. V lost 3 bases, J lost 8 bases, and 5 bases stayed unmatched. CDR3 size: 13 residues. CDR1 is SEHNR, CDR2 FQNEAQ, per germline (reference sequence). This TCR came from a woman under 30 in good health and CMV-seronegative. The genes are TRBV7-9 and TRBJ1-2; TRBD1 matches at 8 bases. Sequenced material: PBMCs. Written as DNA, the CDR3 is TGTGCCAGCAGCTTTGACAGGGGAGGGGGCTACACCTTC. Translating it yields CASSFDRGGGYTF.